A single sample gave rise to the 7 T cell receptor beta chains below, sequenced in a study of blood T cell repertoires in COVID-19. Assay: immunoSEQ multiplex PCR; the TCRdb copy retains only in-frame clones and omits some. The sample includes approximately 290,000 clones, 90% seen only once; the top ten take around 4.3%. Sequencing was carried out using PBMCs or T cells enriched from blood (not recorded which). The source is a woman aged 18-30 years with acute COVID-19.

The chain is built from TRBV7-9 and TRBJ2-3; a weak D match, TRBD2 (6 bases). There are 19 residues in the CDR3. With 0 bases removed from V and 4 bases from J, the gap between germline ends came to 23 bases. Germline lookup yields CDR1 SEHNR and CDR2 FQNEAQ (reference sequence). The CDR3 here is CASSLAVLNGRIVPDTQYF. DNA for the CDR3: TGTGCCAGCAGCTTAGCGGTCCTGAACGGGAGAATCGTCCCAGATACGCAGTATTTT.

The rearrangement joins TRBV7-2 to TRBJ2-1; 8 bases fit TRBD2. CDR3 size: 18 residues. CDR1 and CDR2 from the germline V gene are SGHTA and FQGNSA. Unmatched junction bases numbered 19, after V lost 3 bases and J lost 9 bases. CDR3: CASSFAPEAGVGLGEQFF. The CDR3 DNA follows: TGTGCCAGCAGCTTTGCGCCTGAAGCGGGAGTAGGGTTAGGTGAGCAGTTCTTC.

V usage is TRBV11-2 and J usage is TRBJ2-7; 9 nucleotides align to TRBD1. Germline V lookup: CDR1 SGHAT, CDR2 FQNNGV. The trim removed 4 bases at V and 5 bases at J, leaving 12 bases unmatched. The CDR3 is 16 residues long. The chain's CDR3 is CASSYPGQGATHEQYF. In DNA, the CDR3 is TGTGCCAGCAGCTACCCGGGACAGGGCGCCACGCACGAGCAGTACTTC.

The chain has TRBV5-1 and TRBJ2-5; D uncertain. CDR3 size: 14 residues. V lost 1 base, J lost 2 bases, and 9 bases lay in between. In germline, CDR1 is SGHRS, CDR2 YFSETQ. The CDR3 is CASSLMGAQETQYF. CDR3 DNA sequence: TGCGCCAGCAGCTTGATGGGCGCTCAAGAGACCCAGTACTTC.

J is TRBJ1-2 and V is TRBV28; 9 bases agree with TRBD1. This CDR3 has 12 residues. After removal of 7 bases from V and 7 bases from J, the junction contained 4 bases not matched to a gene. Germline CDR1 and CDR2: MDHEN and SYDVKM. In DNA, the CDR3 is TGTGCCAGCATGGGACAGGGCTCTGGCTACACCTTC. Translated, it gives CASMGQGSGYTF.

The chain recombines TRBV28 with TRBJ2-7; the D gene is possibly TRBD1 (5 bases). CDR1 and CDR2 (germline): MDHEN, SYDVKM. V lost 7 bases to trimming and J lost 5 bases, with 18 bases between them. This CDR3 contains 14 residues. This CDR3 is CASTLILKGHEQYF. Written as DNA, the CDR3 is TGTGCCAGCACCCTTATCTTAAAGGGGCACGAGCAGTACTTC. The full variable domain, with the rest looked up from reference TRBV28 and TRBJ2-7, is DVKVTQSSRYLVKRTGEKVFLECVQDMDHENMFWYRQDPGLGLRLIYFSYDVKMKEKGDIPEGYSVSREKKERFSLILESASTNQTSMYLCASTLILKGHEQYFGPGTRLTVT.

This clone was counted a few times. J is TRBJ2-1 and V is TRBV18; 12 positions match TRBD1. The CDR3 runs to 17 residues. CDR1 and CDR2 from the germline V gene are KGHSH and LQKENI. V lost 1 base and J lost 2; bases outside the gene matches: 3. Here the CDR3 DNA reads TGTGCCAGCTCACCACTCGGGACAGGGGGCGCCTACAATGAGCAGTTCTTC. This codes for CASSPLGTGGAYNEQFF.